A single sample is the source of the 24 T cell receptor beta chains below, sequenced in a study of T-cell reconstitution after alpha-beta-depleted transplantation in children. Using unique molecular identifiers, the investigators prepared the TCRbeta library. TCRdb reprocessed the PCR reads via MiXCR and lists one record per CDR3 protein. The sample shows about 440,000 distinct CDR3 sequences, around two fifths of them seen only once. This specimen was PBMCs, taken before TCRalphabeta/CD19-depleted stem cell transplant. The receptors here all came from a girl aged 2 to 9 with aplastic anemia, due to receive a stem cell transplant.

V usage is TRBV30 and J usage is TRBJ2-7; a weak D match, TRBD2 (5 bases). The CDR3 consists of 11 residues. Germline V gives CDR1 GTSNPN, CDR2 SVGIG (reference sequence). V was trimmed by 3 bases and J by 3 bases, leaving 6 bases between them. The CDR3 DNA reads TGTGCCTGGAGACGGGACTACGAGCAGTACTTC. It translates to CAWRRDYEQYF.

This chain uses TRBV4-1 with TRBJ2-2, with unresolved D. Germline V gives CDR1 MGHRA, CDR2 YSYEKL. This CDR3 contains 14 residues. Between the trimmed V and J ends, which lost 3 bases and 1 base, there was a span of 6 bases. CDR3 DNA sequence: TGCGCCAGCAGCCATTCTATGAACACCGGGGAGCTGTTTTTT. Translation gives CASSHSMNTGELFF.

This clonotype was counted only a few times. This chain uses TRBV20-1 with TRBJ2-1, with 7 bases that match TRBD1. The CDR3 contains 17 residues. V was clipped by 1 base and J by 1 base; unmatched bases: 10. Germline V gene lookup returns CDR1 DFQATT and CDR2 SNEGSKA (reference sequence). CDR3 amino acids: CSARVLLGTESYNEQFF. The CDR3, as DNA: TGCAGTGCTAGAGTCCTACTTGGGACAGAATCCTACAATGAGCAGTTCTTC.

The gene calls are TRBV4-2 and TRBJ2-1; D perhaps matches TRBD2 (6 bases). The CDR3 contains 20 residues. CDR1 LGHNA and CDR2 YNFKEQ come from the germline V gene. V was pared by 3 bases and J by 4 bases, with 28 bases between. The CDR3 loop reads CASSQDPGRDSVILYNEQFF. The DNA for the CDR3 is TGTGCCAGCAGCCAGGACCCGGGTAGGGACTCCGTGATTTTGTACAATGAGCAGTTCTTC.

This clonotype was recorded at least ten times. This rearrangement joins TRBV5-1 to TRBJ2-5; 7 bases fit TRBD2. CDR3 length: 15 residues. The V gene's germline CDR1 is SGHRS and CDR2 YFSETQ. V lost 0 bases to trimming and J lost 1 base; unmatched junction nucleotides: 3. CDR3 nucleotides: TGCGCCAGCAGCTTGGAAGCGGGACCCCAAGAGACCCAGTACTTC. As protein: CASSLEAGPQETQYF.

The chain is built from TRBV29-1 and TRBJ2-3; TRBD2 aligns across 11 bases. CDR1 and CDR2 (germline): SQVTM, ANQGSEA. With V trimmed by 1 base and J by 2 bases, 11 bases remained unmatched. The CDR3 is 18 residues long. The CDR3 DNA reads TGCAGCGTTGAAGTTCCTCTTTCGACTAGCGGGGACACAGATACGCAGTATTTT. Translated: CSVEVPLSTSGDTDTQYF.

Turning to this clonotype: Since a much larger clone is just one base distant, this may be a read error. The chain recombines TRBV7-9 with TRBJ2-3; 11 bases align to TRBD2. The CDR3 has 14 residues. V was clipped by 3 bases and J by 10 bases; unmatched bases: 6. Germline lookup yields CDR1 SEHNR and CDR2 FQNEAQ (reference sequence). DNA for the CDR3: TGTGCCAGCAGCTTTCCCCTAGCGGGGGGACCGCAGTATTTT. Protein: CASSFPLAGGPQYF.

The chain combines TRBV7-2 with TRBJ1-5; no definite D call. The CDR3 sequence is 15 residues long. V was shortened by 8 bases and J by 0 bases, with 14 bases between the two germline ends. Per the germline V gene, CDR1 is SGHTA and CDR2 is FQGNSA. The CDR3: CASVLGHLSNQPQHF. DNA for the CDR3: TGTGCCAGCGTTTTAGGGCATCTTAGCAATCAGCCCCAGCATTTT.

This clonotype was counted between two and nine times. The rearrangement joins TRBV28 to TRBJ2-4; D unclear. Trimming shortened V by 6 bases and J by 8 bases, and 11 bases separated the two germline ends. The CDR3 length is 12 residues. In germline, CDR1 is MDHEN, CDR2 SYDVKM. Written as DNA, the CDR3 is TGTGCCAGCAGACAATCTGCGGACATTCAGTACTTC. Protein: CASRQSADIQYF.

CDR3 region: CASSYGLGSYNEQFF. The CDR3 DNA sequence: TGTGCCAGCAGCTACGGACTAGGCTCCTACAATGAGCAGTTCTTC. The V call is TRBV5-6, the J call TRBJ2-1; 7 positions match TRBD2. J lost 0 bases, V lost 3 bases, and 3 bases had no gene match. The CDR3 has 15 residues. Germline loops: CDR1 SGHDT, CDR2 YYEEEE.

For the CDR3, the DNA is TGCGCCAGCACCACGTCTCCGGGACAGGGCCCTTATAACACCGGGGAGCTGTTTTTT. This sequence encodes CASTTSPGQGPYNTGELFF. The V call is TRBV4-1, the J call TRBJ2-2; 9 bases align to TRBD1. V was clipped by 7 bases and J by 2 bases; unmatched bases: 17. The CDR3 loop spans 19 amino acids. Looked up from germline, CDR1 is MGHRA and CDR2 is YSYEKL.

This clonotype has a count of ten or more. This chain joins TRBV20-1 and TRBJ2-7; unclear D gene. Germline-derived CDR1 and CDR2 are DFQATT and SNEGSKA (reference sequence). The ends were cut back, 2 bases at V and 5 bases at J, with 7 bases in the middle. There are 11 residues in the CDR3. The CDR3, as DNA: TGCAGTGCTAGACTTGGGGACGAGCAGTACTTC. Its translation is CSARLGDEQYF.

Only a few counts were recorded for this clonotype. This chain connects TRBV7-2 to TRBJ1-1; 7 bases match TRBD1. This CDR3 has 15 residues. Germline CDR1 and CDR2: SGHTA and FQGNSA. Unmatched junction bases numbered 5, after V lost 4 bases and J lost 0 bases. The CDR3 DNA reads TGTGCCAGCAGCTCCGGGACAGTTCTGAACACTGAAGCTTTCTTT. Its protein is CASSSGTVLNTEAFF.

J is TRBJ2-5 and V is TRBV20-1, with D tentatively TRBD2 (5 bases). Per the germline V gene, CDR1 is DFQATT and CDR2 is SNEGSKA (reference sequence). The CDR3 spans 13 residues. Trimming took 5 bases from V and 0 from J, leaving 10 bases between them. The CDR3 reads CSADTRHQETQYF. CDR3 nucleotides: TGCAGTGCTGATACTAGGCACCAAGAGACCCAGTACTTC.

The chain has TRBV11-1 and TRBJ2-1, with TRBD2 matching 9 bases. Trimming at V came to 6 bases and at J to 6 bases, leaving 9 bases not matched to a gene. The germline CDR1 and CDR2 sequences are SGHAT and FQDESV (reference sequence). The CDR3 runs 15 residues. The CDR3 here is CASRVSGLALNEQFF. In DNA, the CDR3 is TGTGCCAGCAGGGTTTCCGGACTAGCGCTCAATGAGCAGTTCTTC. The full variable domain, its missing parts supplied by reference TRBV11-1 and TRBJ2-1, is EAEVAQSPRYKITEKSQAVAFWCDPISGHATLYWYRQILGQGPELLVQFQDESVVDDSQLPKDRFSAERLKGVDSTLKIQPAELGDSAMYLCASRVSGLALNEQFFGPGTRLTVL.

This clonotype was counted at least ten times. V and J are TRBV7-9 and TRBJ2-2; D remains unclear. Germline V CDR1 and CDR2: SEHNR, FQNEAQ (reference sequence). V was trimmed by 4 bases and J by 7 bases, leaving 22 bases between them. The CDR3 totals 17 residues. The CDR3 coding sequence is TGTGCCAGCAGCTATAAAGGCCGGGTCGACGGAGTCGGGGAGCTGTTTTTT. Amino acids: CASSYKGRVDGVGELFF. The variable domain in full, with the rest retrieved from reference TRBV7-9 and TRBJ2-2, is DTGVSQNPRHKITKRGQNVTFRCDPISEHNRLYWYRQTLGQGPEFLTYFQNEAQLEKSRLLSDRFSAERPKGSFSTLEIQRTEQGDSAMYLCASSYKGRVDGVGELFFGEGSRLTVL.

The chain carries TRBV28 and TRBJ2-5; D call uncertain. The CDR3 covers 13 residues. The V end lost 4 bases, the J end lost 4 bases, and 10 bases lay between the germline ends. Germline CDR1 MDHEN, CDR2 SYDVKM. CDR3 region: CASSYGVIETQYF. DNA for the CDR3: TGTGCCAGCAGTTATGGGGTAATAGAGACCCAGTACTTC.

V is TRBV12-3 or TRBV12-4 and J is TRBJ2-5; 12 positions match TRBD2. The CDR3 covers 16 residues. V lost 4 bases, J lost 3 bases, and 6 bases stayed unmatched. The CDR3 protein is CASSSEASGREETQYF. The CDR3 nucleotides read TGTGCCAGCAGTTCTGAGGCTAGCGGGAGGGAAGAGACCCAGTACTTC.

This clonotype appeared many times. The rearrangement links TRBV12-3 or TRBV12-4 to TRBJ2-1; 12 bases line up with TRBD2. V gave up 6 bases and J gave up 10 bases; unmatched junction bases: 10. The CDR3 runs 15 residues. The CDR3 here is CASSRSTSGSREQFF. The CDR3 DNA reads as TGTGCCAGCAGCCGATCGACTAGCGGGAGTAGGGAGCAGTTCTTC.

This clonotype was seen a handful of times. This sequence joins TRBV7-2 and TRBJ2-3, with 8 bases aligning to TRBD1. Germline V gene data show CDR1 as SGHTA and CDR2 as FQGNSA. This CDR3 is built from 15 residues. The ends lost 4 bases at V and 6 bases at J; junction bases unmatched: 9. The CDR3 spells CASSSRQGRRDTQYF. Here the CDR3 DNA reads TGTGCCAGCAGCTCGCGACAGGGGCGGCGGGATACGCAGTATTTT.

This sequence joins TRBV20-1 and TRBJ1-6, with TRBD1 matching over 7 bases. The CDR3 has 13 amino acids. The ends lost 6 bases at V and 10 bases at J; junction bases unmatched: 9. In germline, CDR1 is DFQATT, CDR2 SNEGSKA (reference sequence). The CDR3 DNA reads TGCAGTGCCCATAGACAGGGCCCCTCACCCCTCCACTTT. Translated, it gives CSAHRQGPSPLHF.

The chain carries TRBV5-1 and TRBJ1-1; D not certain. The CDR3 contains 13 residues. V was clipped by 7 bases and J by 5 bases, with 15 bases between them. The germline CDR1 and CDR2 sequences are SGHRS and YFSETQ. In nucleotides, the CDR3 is TGCGCCAGCGGCCCGGGGTCCAGGACTGAAGCTTTCTTT. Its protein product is CASGPGSRTEAFF.

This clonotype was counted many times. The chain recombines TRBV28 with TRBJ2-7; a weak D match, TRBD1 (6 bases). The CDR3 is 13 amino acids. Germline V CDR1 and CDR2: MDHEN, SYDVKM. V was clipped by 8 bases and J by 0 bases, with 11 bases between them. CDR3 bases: TGTGCCAGCTCGCCGGACAGCTCCTACGAGCAGTACTTC. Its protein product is CASSPDSSYEQYF.

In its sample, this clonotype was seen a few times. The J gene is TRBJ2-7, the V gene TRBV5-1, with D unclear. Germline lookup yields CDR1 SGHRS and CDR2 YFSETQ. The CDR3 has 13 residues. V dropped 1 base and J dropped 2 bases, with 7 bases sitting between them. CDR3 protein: CASSLSGPYEQYF. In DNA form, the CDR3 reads TGCGCCAGCAGCTTGTCAGGACCCTACGAGCAGTACTTC.